This T cell receptor beta chain was observed in a study of shared clonotypes between healthy human individuals. Germline CDR1 SSHAT, CDR2 FNYEAQ (reference sequence). Trimming removed 0 bases from V and 4 bases from J; junction bases left unmatched: 3. The CDR3 loop spans 16 amino acids. The deep-level immunoSEQ assay was used. In replicate PCRs of sorted subsets, roughly 200 ng DNA, some 28,000 T cell genomes, was used. Sequencing used immunoSEQ multiplex PCR; TCRdb keeps in-frame clones, though not all of them. The table includes more than 550,000 clones, over 60% detected once. The chain joins TRBV7-7 to TRBJ2-1, with 10 bases aligning to TRBD2. The clonotype originates from a woman aged 25 to 39 in good health. Sequenced input: memory CD4+ T cells sorted from blood. Stated subset: CD45RA-negative fraction. In DNA, the CDR3 is TGTGCCAGCAGCTTAGCGGCGACTAGCGGGTACAATGAGCAGTTCTTC. This gives the protein CASSLAATSGYNEQFF.